The 9 T cell receptor beta chains below all came from one sample that was sequenced in a study of regulatory T cells in long-lasting Graves disease. To make TCR beta libraries, researchers used iRepertoire HTBI primers and Arm-PCR of CDR3 regions. One entry per CDR3 protein results from TCRdb running MiXCR on the multiplex PCR reads. The profile shows a few hundred thousand distinct CDR3 sequences, roughly 12% of them singletons. Time point in this sample: newly diagnosed GD, antithyroid drugs for less than 3 months. Making the TCR library involved RNA that had been extracted from PBMCs. Another study also made use of these data, one on T cells in Graves' hyperthyroidism and ophthalmopathy.

This material consisted of peripheral blood mononuclear cells (PBMCs), taken at new diagnosis, from a patient treated with antithyroid drugs. The receptors derive from a woman aged 18-30 years with Graves disease.

The rearrangement uses TRBV19 and TRBJ2-2, with D perhaps matching TRBD1 (6 bases). Germline V lookup: CDR1 LNHDA, CDR2 SQIVND (reference sequence). The CDR3 length is 15 residues. V lost 5 bases to trimming and J lost 2 bases, with 12 bases between them. This CDR3 is CASSQGTQNTGELFF. CDR3 coding DNA: TGTGCCAGTAGTCAGGGGACACAAAACACCGGGGAGCTGTTTTTT.

The table lists this clonotype with many counts. V and J are TRBV6-2 or TRBV6-3 and TRBJ2-1; D may be TRBD2 (6 bases). V lost 4 bases to trimming and J lost 6 bases, with 13 bases between them. Germline V lookup: CDR1 MNHEY, CDR2 SVGEGT. The CDR3 is 14 residues long. The CDR3 region has the DNA TGTGCCAGCAGTTTGGGAGGCCTTGGCAATGAGCAGTTCTTC. It yields the protein CASSLGGLGNEQFF.

This clonotype was detected ten times or more. V gene TRBV27 combines with J gene TRBJ2-1, with 7 bases lining up with TRBD1. Trimming cost V 3 bases and J 0 bases; bases outside gene matches: 5. Germline V gene sequence: CDR1 MNHEY, CDR2 SMNVEV (reference sequence). The CDR3 is 16 amino acids. The DNA of the CDR3 is TGTGCCAGCAGTTTGTTACAGGGGATCTCCTACAATGAGCAGTTCTTC. This sequence encodes CASSLLQGISYNEQFF.

This clonotype was counted only a few times. In DNA form, the CDR3 reads TGTGCCAGCACCCCCGGGGCTACGCAGTATTTT. Encoded protein: CASTPGATQYF. The genes are TRBV7-9 and TRBJ2-3; D might be TRBD1 or TRBD2, each matching 5 bases. CDR1 and CDR2 from the germline V gene are SEHNR and FQNEAQ (reference sequence). The germline V and J ends were trimmed by 7 bases and 8 bases, with 10 bases remaining between them. This CDR3 spans 11 amino acids.

This clonotype came up many times. This chain connects TRBV5-8 to TRBJ1-1; D unclear. This CDR3 is built from 15 residues. Germline CDR1 and CDR2: SGHTS and YDEGEE. V lost 1 base and J 1 base, leaving 11 bases between the germline ends. In DNA form, the CDR3 reads TGTGCCAGCAGCTTGCTTCGCTGGGGGAACACTGAAGCTTTCTTT. This encodes CASSLLRWGNTEAFF.

This clonotype has a count of ten or more. CDR3 sequence reads: CASSRDRAGRYGYTF. The CDR3 DNA sequence: TGTGCCAGCAGTCGAGACAGGGCTGGTCGTTATGGCTACACCTTC. The chain joins TRBV11-2 to TRBJ1-2, with 7 positions matching TRBD1. The CDR3 sequence is 15 residues long. Germline CDR1 and CDR2: SGHAT and FQNNGV. Trimming removed 6 bases from V and 5 bases from J; junction bases left unmatched: 12.

The chain has TRBV13 and TRBJ2-1, with D maybe TRBD1 (6 bases). CDR1 PRHDT and CDR2 FYEKMQ come from the germline V gene (reference sequence). The CDR3 is 16 residues long. V was shortened by 6 bases and J by 4 bases, with 19 bases between the two germline ends. This chain's CDR3 is CASSPWGQGFYNEQFF. CDR3 nucleotides: TGTGCCAGCAGTCCGTGGGGGCAGGGTTTTTACAATGAGCAGTTCTTC.

In the case of this clonotype: Only one base separates this from a far larger clonotype, so it likely reflects a read error. The chain has TRBV29-1 and TRBJ2-5, with a tentative D call TRBD2 (7 bases). This CDR3 comprises 15 residues. CDR1 SQVTM and CDR2 ANQGSEA come from the germline V gene. V was pared by 1 base and J by 11 bases, with 23 bases between. The CDR3 sequence: CSVEGDAGAYNEQYF. Here the CDR3 DNA reads TGCAGCGTTGAAGGGGACGCGGGGGCCTACAATGAGCAGTACTTC.

This clonotype was recorded at least ten times. The rearrangement joins TRBV2 to TRBJ2-1; TRBD2 matches 10 bases. V trimming: 8 bases; J trimming: 4 bases; junction bases outside the gene matches: 8. Germline V gene data show CDR1 as SNHLY and CDR2 as FYNNEI. This CDR3 is 15 amino acids long. The CDR3 is CASRESSGRYNEQFF. In DNA, the CDR3 is TGTGCCAGCCGGGAGAGTAGCGGGAGGTACAATGAGCAGTTCTTC.